A single sample is the source of the 2 T cell receptor beta chains below, sequenced in a study of cytomegalovirus exposure and HLA in healthy donors. A multiplex PCR was run with 60 Vbeta primers and 13 Jbeta primers. Measured with immunoSEQ multiplex PCR; TCRdb has only the in-frame clones, and not every one. The sample comprises 200,000 to 250,000 clones, approximately 83% of which are singletons, and 0.71% rests with the top ten. Material for sequencing was PBMCs. The receptor source for this set is a boy aged 2 to 9 in good health and CMV-seronegative.

The chain employs TRBV25-1 and TRBJ1-5, with 7 bases identical to TRBD1. This CDR3 comprises 13 residues. V shed 6 bases and J 2 bases; nucleotides not matched to a gene: 1. Germline values: CDR1 MGHDK, CDR2 SYGVNS. As DNA, the CDR3 is TGTGCCAGCAGCGACAGGGGCAATCAGCCCCAGCATTTT. This codes for CASSDRGNQPQHF.

The chain is built from TRBV12-5 and TRBJ2-1, with 7 bases aligning to TRBD2. This CDR3 spans 14 amino acids. Germline trimming cut 6 bases from V and 5 bases from J; bases unmatched to any gene: 7. Germline V gives CDR1 LGHNT, CDR2 FRNRAP. The CDR3 DNA follows: TGTGCTAGTGGCCAATGGACTAGGCACAATGAGCAGTTCTTC. This sequence encodes CASGQWTRHNEQFF.